These 11 T cell receptor beta chains share one sample of origin, sequenced in a study of blood T cell repertoires in COVID-19 (dated by TCRdb to the early 2020s). Library construction relied on the immunoSEQ multiplex PCR assay. TCRdb limited this immuneACCESS table to in-frame rearrangements with V and J called. A share of clones is missing; checked studies link under half to unresolved V genes, and the rest is unexplained. This sample comprises approximately 150,000 clones, almost 85% of them detected only once. Together, the top ten hold over 1.1% of the sample. The material sequenced was peripheral blood. These TCRs come from a man in his fifties or sixties with acute or convalescent COVID-19.

The chain is built from TRBV6-6 and TRBJ2-3, with 7 bases identical to TRBD1. The CDR3 totals 14 residues. V was pared by 3 bases and J by 3 bases, with 3 bases of the junction left unmatched. From germline, CDR1 is MNHNY and CDR2 SVGAGI (reference sequence). CDR3 region: CASSYRQGTDTQYF. The CDR3, as DNA: TGTGCCAGCAGTTATCGACAGGGAACAGATACGCAGTATTTT.

The genes are TRBV5-6 and TRBJ2-7; 9 nucleotides match TRBD2. CDR3 length: 16 amino acids. Looked up from germline, CDR1 is SGHDT and CDR2 is YYEEEE. Unmatched junction bases numbered 10, after V lost 2 bases and J lost 4 bases. DNA for the CDR3: TGTGCCAGCAGCTTATTGAATAGCGGGAGTCTTTACGAGCAGTACTTC. It specifies CASSLLNSGSLYEQYF.

The rearrangement uses TRBV29-1 and TRBJ2-2; D possibly corresponds to TRBD2 (6 bases). In germline, CDR1 is SQVTM, CDR2 ANQGSEA. The ends were cut back, 3 bases at V and 3 bases at J, with 11 bases in the middle. This CDR3 comprises 14 residues. The DNA for the CDR3 is TGCAGCGTTGATAGGGGACTGGACACCGGGGAGCTGTTTTTT. It specifies CSVDRGLDTGELFF.

The genes are TRBV30 and TRBJ2-7, with D possibly matching TRBD2 (6 bases). V dropped 3 bases and J dropped 3 bases, with 18 bases sitting between them. CDR3 size: 15 residues. Germline loops: CDR1 GTSNPN, CDR2 SVGIG (reference sequence). The CDR3 DNA reads as TGTGCCTGGAGCCCCTCCGGGACTGGGGGCTACGAGCAGTACTTC. Its translation: CAWSPSGTGGYEQYF. The whole variable domain, filled in from reference TRBV30 and TRBJ2-7, reads SQTIHQWPATLVQPVGSPLSLECTVEGTSNPNLYWYRQAAGRGLQLLFYSVGIGQISSEVPQNLSASRPQDRQFILSSKKLLLSDSGFYLCAWSPSGTGGYEQYFGPGTRLTVT.

The rearrangement joins TRBV30 to TRBJ1-6; D gene ambiguous. CDR1 GTSNPN and CDR2 SVGIG come from the germline V gene (reference sequence). V was trimmed by 1 base and J by 0 bases, leaving 10 bases between them. The CDR3 has 16 amino acids. CDR3 sequence (DNA): TGTGCCTGGAGTGAACCATCGAGCTCCTATAATTCACCCCTCCACTTT. Residues: CAWSEPSSSYNSPLHF. The full variable domain, rest sourced from reference TRBV30 and TRBJ1-6, is SQTIHQWPATLVQPVGSPLSLECTVEGTSNPNLYWYRQAAGRGLQLLFYSVGIGQISSEVPQNLSASRPQDRQFILSSKKLLLSDSGFYLCAWSEPSSSYNSPLHFGNGTRLTVT.

The genes are TRBV10-1 and TRBJ1-1; D is possibly TRBD1 (5 bases). V gave up 4 bases and J gave up 3 bases, with 15 bases separating them. CDR3 length equals 15 residues. The germline CDR1 and CDR2 sequences are WNHNN and SYGVQD (reference sequence). CDR3 coding DNA: TGCGCCAGCAGTGGGGAAAGATGGGGGGACACTGAAGCTTTCTTT. Protein product: CASSGERWGDTEAFF.

V and J are TRBV18 and TRBJ2-3, with D possibly being TRBD2 (5 bases). The length of the CDR3 is 13 residues. CDR1 is KGHSH and CDR2 is LQKENI in the germline V gene. V shed 5 bases and J shed 6 bases, with 12 bases lying between them. Here the CDR3 DNA reads TGTGCCAGCTCATCAAATAGCGCGGATACGCAGTATTTT. It translates to CASSSNSADTQYF. The whole variable domain, remainder taken from reference TRBV18 and TRBJ2-3, is NAGVMQNPRHLVRRRGQEARLRCSPMKGHSHVYWYRQLPEEGLKFMVYLQKENIIDESGMPKERFSAEFPKEGPSILRIQQVVRGDSAAYFCASSSNSADTQYFGPGTRLTVL.

The chain combines TRBV7-9 with TRBJ1-1, with D perhaps matching TRBD1 (6 bases). This CDR3 comprises 14 residues. Per germline, CDR1 SEHNR and CDR2 FQNEAQ (reference sequence). V was trimmed by 2 bases and J by 0 bases, leaving 7 bases between them. CDR3 DNA sequence: TGTGCCAGCAGCTTACGACAGGTGAACACTGAAGCTTTCTTT. It specifies CASSLRQVNTEAFF.

The rearrangement links TRBV4-1 to TRBJ1-1; D is possibly TRBD1 (5 bases). The CDR3 is 16 residues long. Germline V gene data show CDR1 as MGHRA and CDR2 as YSYEKL. V was clipped by 2 bases and J by 3 bases, with 16 bases between them. CDR3 in amino acids: CASSQPIRAGYTEAFF. In DNA form, the CDR3 reads TGCGCCAGCAGCCAACCCATTAGGGCAGGGTACACTGAAGCTTTCTTT.

The chain joins TRBV30 to TRBJ1-4, with a weak D call TRBD1 (5 bases). The germline V gene has CDR1 GTSNPN and CDR2 SVGIG (reference sequence). V lost 3 bases, J lost 7 bases, and 18 bases lay in between. The CDR3 is 15 residues long. CDR3 region: CAWSLRGTGGEKLFF. CDR3 in DNA: TGTGCCTGGAGCCTTAGGGGTACAGGCGGTGAAAAACTGTTTTTT.

This rearrangement joins TRBV6-5 to TRBJ2-1; D might be TRBD1 (5 bases). V was clipped by 7 bases and J by 7 bases, with 20 bases between them. The CDR3 is 15 residues long. Germline V gene lookup returns CDR1 MNHEY and CDR2 SVGAGI. The CDR3 DNA reads as TGTGCCAGCAATCGCAGGGATCGGTCAAATAATGAGCAGTTCTTC. Its translation: CASNRRDRSNNEQFF.